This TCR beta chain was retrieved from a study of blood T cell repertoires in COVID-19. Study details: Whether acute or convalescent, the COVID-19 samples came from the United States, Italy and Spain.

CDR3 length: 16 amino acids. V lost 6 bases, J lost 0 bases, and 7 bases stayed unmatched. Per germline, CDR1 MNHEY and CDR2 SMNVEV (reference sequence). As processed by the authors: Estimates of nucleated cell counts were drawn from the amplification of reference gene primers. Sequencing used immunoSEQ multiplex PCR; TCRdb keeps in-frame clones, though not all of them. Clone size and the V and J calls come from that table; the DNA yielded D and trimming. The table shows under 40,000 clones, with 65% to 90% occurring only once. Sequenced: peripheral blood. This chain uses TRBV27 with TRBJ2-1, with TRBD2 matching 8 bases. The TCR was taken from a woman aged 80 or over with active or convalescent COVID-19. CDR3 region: CASSRLATGSYNEQFF. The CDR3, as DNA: TGTGCCAGCAGCAGACTAGCGACTGGCTCCTACAATGAGCAGTTCTTC.